Below, 29 T cell receptor beta chains from the same sample are listed, as sequenced in a study of blood T cell repertoires in COVID-19. The table came from immunoSEQ multiplex PCR; TCRdb's copy has only in-frame clones and leaves some out. The sample holds around 100,000 clones, about 85% seen once. The sequencing sample was made of peripheral blood. These receptors all stem from a human donor in a cohort sampled during active COVID-19.

The chain employs TRBV28 and TRBJ1-2; weak D call: TRBD1 (5 bases). CDR1 is MDHEN, CDR2 SYDVKM, per germline. The CDR3 length is 17 residues. V was clipped by 2 bases and J by 2 bases, with 18 bases between them. CDR3 protein: CASSLRVGGARNYGYTF. The CDR3 bases are TGTGCCAGCAGTTTAAGGGTAGGCGGGGCCAGGAACTATGGCTACACCTTC.

The gene calls are TRBV5-5 and TRBJ1-5; 9 positions match TRBD1. J lost 7 bases, V lost 0 bases, and 5 bases had no gene match. This CDR3 has 15 residues. Germline V lookup: CDR1 SGHKS, CDR2 YYEKEE (reference sequence). CDR3 coding DNA: TGTGCCAGCAGCTTGGAGGGACAGGGAGGACAGCCCCAGCATTTT. Translation gives CASSLEGQGGQPQHF.

The chain uses TRBV19 and TRBJ2-7; D call uncertain. V lost 6 bases to trimming and J lost 2 bases, with 11 bases between them. Germline lookup yields CDR1 LNHDA and CDR2 SQIVND (reference sequence). This CDR3 has 13 amino acids. The CDR3 reads CASRMAGTYEQYF. CDR3 DNA: TGTGCCAGTAGAATGGCAGGCACCTACGAGCAGTACTTC.

The chain uses TRBV6-5 and TRBJ2-7, with 11 bases fitting TRBD1. The CDR3 runs 15 residues. Trimming cost V 6 bases and J 2 bases; bases outside gene matches: 6. CDR1 and CDR2 (germline): MNHEY, SVGAGI. The CDR3, as DNA: TGTGCCAGCAGGGCCGGGACAGGGGGTACCTACGAGCAGTACTTC. Its translation is CASRAGTGGTYEQYF.

This chain connects TRBV18 to TRBJ2-7; D is unresolved. Germline V gives CDR1 KGHSH, CDR2 LQKENI. The CDR3 length is 13 residues. Trimming took 6 bases from V and 3 from J, leaving 12 bases between them. The CDR3 protein is CASSPARSYEQYF. CDR3 in DNA: TGTGCCAGCTCTCCCGCCCGGAGCTACGAGCAGTACTTC.

The rearrangement uses TRBV28 and TRBJ2-3; 9 bases agree with TRBD2. Losses at the gene ends were 5 bases for V and 2 bases for J; bases not matched to a gene: 8. CDR3 length: 16 residues. Germline V CDR1 and CDR2: MDHEN, SYDVKM. The CDR3 region is CASSPAGGAPTDTQYF. The CDR3 region has the DNA TGTGCCAGCAGTCCCGCGGGGGGGGCTCCCACAGATACGCAGTATTTT.

This chain connects TRBV6-6 to TRBJ1-4, with a possible D match to TRBD1 (5 bases). CDR3 length equals 14 residues. CDR1 and CDR2 (germline): MNHNY, SVGAGI (reference sequence). Trimming removed 5 bases at V and 12 bases at J, with 19 bases between. This CDR3 is CASSKYITGEELFF. Here the CDR3 DNA reads TGTGCCAGCAGTAAATATATCACAGGAGAGGAACTGTTTTTT.

This clone was observed once. The genes are TRBV19 and TRBJ2-1; no clear D. The CDR3 has 14 amino acids. Germline CDR1 is LNHDA and CDR2 is SQIVND (reference sequence). V shed 2 bases and J shed 9 bases, with 14 bases lying between them. The CDR3 DNA reads as TGTGCCAGTAGTATAAGCCCTCAAGGAGTTGAGCAGTTCTTC. This sequence encodes CASSISPQGVEQFF.

This chain uses TRBV6-5 with TRBJ1-1; D uncertain. The CDR3 is 15 residues long. Trimming took off 7 bases at V and 6 bases at J, with 21 bases between the two ends. Germline V gene sequence: CDR1 MNHEY, CDR2 SVGAGI. The chain's CDR3 is CASTVGGLGGSEAFF. The CDR3 DNA sequence: TGTGCCAGCACCGTAGGAGGCTTGGGAGGGTCTGAAGCTTTCTTT.

The chain is built from TRBV5-1 and TRBJ1-3; D is perhaps TRBD1 (6 bases). The germline V and J ends were trimmed by 4 bases and 3 bases, with 14 bases remaining between them. Germline loops: CDR1 SGHRS, CDR2 YFSETQ. The CDR3 spans 15 residues. The CDR3 loop is CASSQLQGSGNTIYF. The CDR3 DNA reads as TGCGCCAGCAGCCAACTACAGGGAAGTGGAAACACCATATATTTT. Full variable domain (remainder filled in from reference TRBV5-1 and TRBJ1-3): KAGVTQTPRYLIKTRGQQVTLSCSPISGHRSVSWYQQTPGQGLQFLFEYFSETQRNKGNFPGRFSGRQFSNSRSEMNVSTLELGDSALYLCASSQLQGSGNTIYFGEGSWLTVV.

CDR3 DNA sequence: TGTGCCAGCAAGGTCGGGGGCACAGATACGCAGTATTTT. Amino acids: CASKVGGTDTQYF. The chain carries TRBV2 and TRBJ2-3, with TRBD2 as a possible D gene (5 bases). Trimming cost V 7 bases and J 1 base, with 9 bases left between them. The CDR3 sequence is 13 residues long. CDR1 is SNHLY, CDR2 FYNNEI, per germline.

The V gene is TRBV6-5, the J gene TRBJ1-3; TRBD1 agrees at 10 bases. V dropped 4 bases and J dropped 0; count of bases not matched to a gene: 3. Germline V gives CDR1 MNHEY, CDR2 SVGAGI. This CDR3 has 16 residues. Written as DNA, the CDR3 is TGTGCCAGCAGTTCGGGACAGGGGATCTCTGGAAACACCATATATTTT. This translates into CASSSGQGISGNTIYF.

This clone showed up just once. CDR3 DNA sequence: TGCGCCAGCAGTCAATCATACAGGGGTTTCCGCCTGGAGACCCAGTACTTC. Translating it yields CASSQSYRGFRLETQYF. The chain joins TRBV23-1 to TRBJ2-5; 7 positions match TRBD1. TRBV23-1 is annotated as an ORF whose role is uncertain. The junction had 12 bases not matched to a gene; V was cut back by 0 bases and J by 5 bases. This CDR3 region has 17 residues.

The rearrangement links TRBV4-2 to TRBJ1-4, with 8 bases identical to TRBD1. The trim removed 1 base at V and 6 bases at J, leaving 4 bases unmatched. Germline values: CDR1 LGHNA, CDR2 YNFKEQ. This CDR3 region has 15 residues. DNA of the CDR3: TGTGCCAGCAGCCAAGCGCTGGGACAGGATGAAAAACTGTTTTTT. This codes for CASSQALGQDEKLFF.

The chain carries TRBV19 and TRBJ1-2; 8 bases fit TRBD1. This CDR3 is built from 20 residues. J was trimmed by 0 bases and V by 3 bases; bases with no gene match: 18. Germline V lookup: CDR1 LNHDA, CDR2 SQIVND (reference sequence). The CDR3 loop is CASSIAPRGRDRLSNYGYTF. CDR3 nucleotide sequence: TGTGCCAGTAGTATCGCGCCGCGAGGCCGGGACAGGCTGTCTAACTATGGCTACACCTTC.

The chain recombines TRBV10-2 with TRBJ2-2; 9 nucleotides align to TRBD1. The CDR3 consists of 15 residues. Trimming removed 6 bases from V and 0 bases from J; junction bases left unmatched: 2. Per germline, CDR1 WSHSY and CDR2 SAAADI. The CDR3: CASRGTGTNTGELFF. The CDR3 DNA follows: TGCGCCAGCAGGGGGACAGGGACGAACACCGGGGAGCTGTTTTTT.

V gene TRBV5-1 combines with J gene TRBJ1-4; tentative D call: TRBD1 (5 bases). CDR3 length: 14 residues. Germline CDR1 SGHRS, CDR2 YFSETQ. V was shortened by 0 bases and J by 6 bases, with 9 bases between the two germline ends. The CDR3 region is CASSLGGDHEKLFF. CDR3 bases: TGCGCCAGCAGCTTGGGGGGGGACCATGAAAAACTGTTTTTT.

This clone was detected only a few times. V and J are TRBV11-2 and TRBJ1-3; perhaps TRBD1 as D (6 bases). The CDR3 spans 14 residues. V was pared by 1 base and J by 2 bases, with 6 bases between. The germline V gene has CDR1 SGHAT and CDR2 FQNNGV. Written as DNA, the CDR3 is TGTGCCAGCAGCTTAGGGGGGCCTGGAAACACCATATATTTT. Amino acids: CASSLGGPGNTIYF.

This clone was seen a single time. J is TRBJ2-1 and V is TRBV6-5, with D possibly TRBD1 on 6 matching bases. Germline V CDR1 and CDR2: MNHEY, SVGAGI. The CDR3 is 16 residues long. Trimming took 2 bases from V and 5 from J, leaving 16 bases between them. The CDR3 reads CASSYRFRRDNNEQFF. The CDR3 region has the DNA TGTGCCAGCAGTTACAGGTTCCGCCGGGACAACAATGAGCAGTTCTTC.

Here the CDR3 DNA reads TGTGCCAGCAGTTTGTCTAGCGGGGGGTACACCGGGGAGCTGTTTTTT. Translating it yields CASSLSSGGYTGELFF. V usage is TRBV27 and J usage is TRBJ2-2; 11 bases are shared with TRBD2. Looked up from germline, CDR1 is MNHEY and CDR2 is SMNVEV (reference sequence). This CDR3 spans 16 amino acids. V shed 3 bases and J 3 bases; nucleotides not matched to a gene: 3.

This rearrangement joins TRBV7-2 to TRBJ1-2; D is unresolved. Germline-derived CDR1 and CDR2 are SGHTA and FQGNSA. This CDR3 contains 14 residues. With 5 bases removed from V and 2 bases from J, the gap between germline ends came to 12 bases. This chain's CDR3 is CASSQGSRNYGYTF. CDR3 nucleotide sequence: TGTGCCAGCAGCCAAGGGAGCAGGAACTATGGCTACACCTTC. The full variable domain, in which reference TRBV7-2 and TRBJ1-2 provide the parts outside the CDR3, is GAGVSQSPSNKVTEKGKDVELRCDPISGHTALYWYRQSLGQGLEFLIYFQGNSAPDKSGLPSDRFSAERTGGSVSTLTIQRTQQEDSAVYLCASSQGSRNYGYTFGSGTRLTVV.

This clone has more than one count but fewer than ten. The gene calls are TRBV7-8 and TRBJ1-2; 7 bases match TRBD1. Germline CDR1 SGHVS, CDR2 FQNEAQ. V lost 0 bases and J lost 6; bases outside the gene matches: 7. This CDR3 has 15 amino acids. In DNA, the CDR3 is TGTGCCAGCAGCTTAGCCGTTACAGGGGCTGATGGCTACACCTTC. It translates to CASSLAVTGADGYTF.

The chain carries TRBV6-5 and TRBJ2-1; TRBD2 aligns across 9 bases. With V trimmed by 7 bases and J by 8 bases, 12 bases remained unmatched. Germline V gene sequence: CDR1 MNHEY, CDR2 SVGAGI. CDR3 size: 15 residues. CDR3 DNA sequence: TGTGCCAGCACTTGGCGGGGGGGCCAGGACTATGAGCAGTTCTTC. It specifies CASTWRGGQDYEQFF.

The gene calls are TRBV9 and TRBJ2-3, with TRBD2 identical over 10 bases. With 0 bases clipped from V and 6 bases from J, the junction kept 10 bases outside the gene matches. The length of the CDR3 is 17 residues. CDR1 is SGDLS and CDR2 is YYNGEE in the germline V gene. CDR3 residues: CASSVERDSGGRDTQYF. The DNA of the CDR3 is TGTGCCAGCAGCGTAGAGAGAGATAGCGGGGGGCGGGATACGCAGTATTTT.

Concerning this clone itself: No DNA is shown, since the ends of the CDR3 on it are uncertain; the CDR3 is the one TCRdb lists. This chain links TRBV6-5 with TRBJ1-1; the table's D call TRBD1 went unverified against the DNA. Germline CDR1 MNHEY, CDR2 SVGAGI. The CDR3 is 15 residues long, counting both termini. The CDR3 sequence is CASSTSGQGGTEAFF.

In its sample, this clone is medium-sized. The chain links TRBV5-4 to TRBJ2-7; 9 bases map to TRBD1. J lost 5 bases, V lost 0 bases, and 3 bases had no gene match. The CDR3 is 14 residues long. The germline CDR1 and CDR2 sequences are SGHNT and YYREEE (reference sequence). In DNA, the CDR3 is TGTGCCAGCAGCTTGGGACAGGGGGAAGACGAGCAGTACTTC. It encodes CASSLGQGEDEQYF. The whole variable domain, filled in from reference TRBV5-4 and TRBJ2-7, reads ETGVTQSPTHLIKTRGQQVTLRCSSQSGHNTVSWYQQALGQGPQFIFQYYREEENGRGNFPPRFSGLQFPNYSSELNVNALELDDSALYLCASSLGQGEDEQYFGPGTRLTVT.

This clone was seen only a few times. The chain uses TRBV10-1 and TRBJ2-7, with 7 bases fitting TRBD1. The V segment lost 5 bases and the J segment 2 bases; nucleotides outside the gene matches: 3. This CDR3 region has 13 residues. The germline V gene has CDR1 WNHNN and CDR2 SYGVQD (reference sequence). The CDR3 DNA follows: TGCGCCAGCAGTTCCGGGACAGCCTACGAGCAGTACTTC. Protein product: CASSSGTAYEQYF.

V usage is TRBV5-8 and J usage is TRBJ1-5, with unresolved D. Per germline, CDR1 SGHTS and CDR2 YDEGEE. The CDR3 contains 16 residues. V was pared by 0 bases and J by 6 bases, with 16 bases between. DNA for the CDR3: TGTGCCAGCAGCTTGGACCAGGCCCCTTCGCGTCAGCCCCAGCATTTT. Translated: CASSLDQAPSRQPQHF.

The V gene is TRBV25-1, the J gene TRBJ1-1; maybe TRBD1 (5 bases). V was pared by 5 bases and J by 2 bases, with 9 bases between. The CDR3 is made up of 13 amino acids. Looked up from germline, CDR1 is MGHDK and CDR2 is SYGVNS. The CDR3 DNA reads TGTGCCAGCAGTCGTCAGGGTAACACTGAAGCTTTCTTT. Protein: CASSRQGNTEAFF. Based on the CDR3 plus reference TRBV25-1 and TRBJ1-1, the full variable domain is EADIYQTPRYLVIGTGKKITLECSQTMGHDKMYWYQQDPGMELHLIHYSYGVNSTEKGDLSSESTVSRIRTEHFPLTLESARPSHTSQYLCASSRQGNTEAFFGQGTRLTVV.